Below are 10 T cell receptor beta chains sequenced from a single sample in a study of OX40 agonist ivuxolimab in advanced cancers. The repertoire was sequenced with immunoSEQ multiplex PCR; TCRdb's copy has only in-frame clones and lacks some. The sample lists about 100,000 clones; around 89% were seen once. The source was CD4+ or CD8+ T cells sorted from blood, collected in a trial of the OX40 agonist ivuxolimab. The receptors derive from an adult with an advanced solid tumor such as melanoma, head and neck, liver or kidney cancer.

The chain recombines TRBV19 with TRBJ2-3; 12 bases are a match to TRBD2. The trim removed 3 bases at V and 0 bases at J, leaving 1 base unmatched. There are 16 residues in the CDR3. CDR1 is LNHDA and CDR2 is SQIVND in the germline V gene (reference sequence). The CDR3, as DNA: TGTGCCAGTAGTATGCTAGCGGGGGGGAGCACAGATACGCAGTATTTT. Protein: CASSMLAGGSTDTQYF. Based on the CDR3 plus reference TRBV19 and TRBJ2-3, the full variable domain is DGGITQSPKYLFRKEGQNVTLSCEQNLNHDAMYWYRQDPGQGLRLIYYSQIVNDFQKGDIAEGYSVSREKKESFPLTVTSAQKNPTAFYLCASSMLAGGSTDTQYFGPGTRLTVL.

This sequence joins TRBV15 and TRBJ1-4; D is undetermined. Trimming stripped 9 bases from V and 4 bases from J, with 15 bases between. The CDR3 has 14 amino acids. Germline CDR1 LNHNV, CDR2 YYDKDF (reference sequence). The CDR3, as DNA: TGTGCCACAAAAGATCGGCTTAGTAATGAAAAACTGTTTTTT. The encoded protein is CATKDRLSNEKLFF.

The chain uses TRBV5-1 and TRBJ1-6; D is perhaps TRBD1 (5 bases). There are 14 residues in the CDR3. The germline CDR1 and CDR2 sequences are SGHRS and YFSETQ. V lost 4 bases and J lost 7, with 12 bases in between. CDR3 amino acids: CASSGTDRNSPLHF. The CDR3 DNA is TGCGCCAGCAGCGGGACGGATCGGAATTCACCCCTCCACTTT.

This clone came up once. This chain links TRBV5-6 with TRBJ1-5, with D maybe TRBD1 (6 bases). Germline V gene sequence: CDR1 SGHDT, CDR2 YYEEEE. The V and J ends lost 2 bases and 5 bases respectively, with 11 bases between them. CDR3 length equals 14 residues. CDR3 protein: CASSLQGEDQPQHF. The CDR3 nucleotides are TGTGCCAGCAGCTTACAGGGTGAGGATCAGCCCCAGCATTTT. Filled out from reference TRBV5-6 and TRBJ1-5, the complete variable domain reads DAGVTQSPTHLIKTRGQQVTLRCSPKSGHDTVSWYQQALGQGPQFIFQYYEEEERQRGNFPDRFSGHQFPNYSSELNVNALLLGDSALYLCASSLQGEDQPQHFGDGTRLSIL.

This clone was counted a single time. V and J are TRBV11-2 and TRBJ2-7; D is unresolved. Germline V gene data show CDR1 as SGHAT and CDR2 as FQNNGV. There are 15 residues in the CDR3. Trimming stripped 1 base from V and 3 bases from J, with 13 bases between. The CDR3 reads CASSLGSKSGYEQYF. As DNA, the CDR3 is TGTGCCAGCAGCTTAGGATCTAAGAGTGGCTACGAGCAGTACTTC.

CDR3 DNA sequence: TGTGCCTGGGAGCAAAGGGGGGCCATGAACACTGAAGCTTTCTTT. This sequence encodes CAWEQRGAMNTEAFF. The rearrangement joins TRBV30 to TRBJ1-1; TRBD1 might be the D (6 bases). Germline V gene data show CDR1 as GTSNPN and CDR2 as SVGIG (reference sequence). The CDR3 contains 15 residues. V was trimmed by 5 bases and J by 0 bases, leaving 16 bases between them.

The chain employs TRBV5-8 and TRBJ1-1; 8 bases match TRBD1. The germline V gene encodes CDR1 SGHTS and CDR2 YDEGEE. After removal of 0 bases from V and 5 bases from J, the junction contained 3 bases not matched to a gene. This CDR3 contains 14 residues. CDR3 DNA sequence: TGTGCCAGCAGCTTGGGACAGGGGAGGACTGAAGCTTTCTTT. Its translation is CASSLGQGRTEAFF.

V gene TRBV6-5 combines with J gene TRBJ1-1; 7 nucleotides align to TRBD1. Germline V gene lookup returns CDR1 MNHEY and CDR2 SVGAGI. V was clipped by 7 bases and J by 3 bases; unmatched bases: 5. There are 13 residues in the CDR3. The CDR3 DNA is TGTGCCAGCACTCTCAGGGGGGACACTGAAGCTTTCTTT. Protein: CASTLRGDTEAFF.

This CDR3 reads CASSRPGLAGTDTQYF. Written as DNA, the CDR3 is TGTGCCAGTAGTAGGCCGGGACTAGCGGGGACAGATACGCAGTATTTT. The chain has TRBV19 and TRBJ2-3; TRBD2 aligns across 13 bases. Trimming cost V 4 bases and J 3 bases; bases outside gene matches: 4. Germline values: CDR1 LNHDA, CDR2 SQIVND (reference sequence). This CDR3 comprises 16 residues.

This clone showed up just once. The V and J genes are TRBV6-1 and TRBJ1-5; D is undetermined. Trimming pared 4 bases from V and 3 bases from J, leaving 16 bases between. Germline V gene sequence: CDR1 MNHNS, CDR2 SASEGT. This CDR3 is 16 amino acids long. In DNA form, the CDR3 reads TGTGCCAGCAGTGGAGGTGGGAACCGGTACAATCAGCCCCAGCATTTT. It codes for CASSGGGNRYNQPQHF.